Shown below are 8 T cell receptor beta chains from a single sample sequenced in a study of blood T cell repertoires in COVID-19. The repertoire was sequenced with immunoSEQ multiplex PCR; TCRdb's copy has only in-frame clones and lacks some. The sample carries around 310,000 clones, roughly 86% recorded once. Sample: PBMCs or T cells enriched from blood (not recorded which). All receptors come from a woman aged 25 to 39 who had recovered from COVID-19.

As DNA, the CDR3 is TGTGCCAGCAGCTCCTCGACAGGGGGCGCCTACATTCAGTACTTC. It yields the protein CASSSSTGGAYIQYF. The chain is built from TRBV11-2 and TRBJ2-4, with TRBD1 matching 10 bases. Germline-derived CDR1 and CDR2 are SGHAT and FQNNGV. The CDR3 extends over 15 amino acids. J lost 8 bases, V lost 4 bases, and 8 bases had no gene match.

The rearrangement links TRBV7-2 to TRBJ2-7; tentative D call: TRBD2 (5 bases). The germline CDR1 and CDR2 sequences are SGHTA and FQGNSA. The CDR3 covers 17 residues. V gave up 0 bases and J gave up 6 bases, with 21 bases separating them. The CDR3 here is CASSLAASPAGRGEQYF. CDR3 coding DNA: TGTGCCAGCAGCTTAGCAGCTTCCCCTGCGGGTCGAGGCGAGCAGTACTTC.

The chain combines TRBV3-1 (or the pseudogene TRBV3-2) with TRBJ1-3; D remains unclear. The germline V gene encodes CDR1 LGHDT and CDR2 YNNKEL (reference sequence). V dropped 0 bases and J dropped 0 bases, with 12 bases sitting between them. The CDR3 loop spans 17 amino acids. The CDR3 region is CASSQDVLRSSGNTIYF. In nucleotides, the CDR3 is TGTGCCAGCAGCCAAGATGTCTTACGCAGCTCTGGAAACACCATATATTTT.

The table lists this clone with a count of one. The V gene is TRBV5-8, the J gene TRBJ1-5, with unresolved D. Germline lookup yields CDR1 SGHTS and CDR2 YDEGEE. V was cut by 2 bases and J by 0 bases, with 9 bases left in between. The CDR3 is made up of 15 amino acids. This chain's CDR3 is CASSFGVGSNQPQHF. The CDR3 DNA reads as TGTGCCAGCAGCTTCGGGGTGGGTAGCAATCAGCCCCAGCATTTT.

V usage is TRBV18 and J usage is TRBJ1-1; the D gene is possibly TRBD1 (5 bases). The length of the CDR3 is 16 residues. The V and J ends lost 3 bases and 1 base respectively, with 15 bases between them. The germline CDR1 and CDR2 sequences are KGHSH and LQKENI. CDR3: CASSPLAGPSNTEAFF. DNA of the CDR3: TGTGCCAGCTCACCTTTGGCAGGGCCTTCGAACACTGAAGCTTTCTTT.

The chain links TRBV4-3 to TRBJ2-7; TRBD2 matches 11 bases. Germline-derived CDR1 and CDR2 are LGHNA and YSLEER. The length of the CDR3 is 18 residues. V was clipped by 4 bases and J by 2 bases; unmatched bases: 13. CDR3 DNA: TGCGCCAGCAGCCGACAAAGGGGGGGACTAGCGGAGCCCTACGAGCAGTACTTC. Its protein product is CASSRQRGGLAEPYEQYF.

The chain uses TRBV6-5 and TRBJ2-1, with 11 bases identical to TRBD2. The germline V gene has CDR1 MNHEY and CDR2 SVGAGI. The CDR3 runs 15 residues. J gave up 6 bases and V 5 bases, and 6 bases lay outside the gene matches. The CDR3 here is CASSPLAGESNEQFF. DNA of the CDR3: TGTGCCAGCAGTCCACTAGCGGGAGAATCCAATGAGCAGTTCTTC.

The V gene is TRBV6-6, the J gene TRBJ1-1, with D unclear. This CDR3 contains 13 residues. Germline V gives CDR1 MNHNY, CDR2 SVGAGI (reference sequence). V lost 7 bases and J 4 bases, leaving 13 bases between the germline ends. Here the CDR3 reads CASTDPGITEAFF. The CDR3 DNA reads TGTGCCAGCACCGACCCAGGAATCACTGAAGCTTTCTTT.